The 9 T cell receptor beta chains below were found in one sample sequenced in a study of low-dose radiotherapy and immunotherapy resistance in tumors. TRAV- and TRBV-specific primers primed first-strand cDNA, covering alpha and beta chains. For amplifying TCRs, the PCR ran for approximately 18 cycles with Phusion, which was used together with a constant-region primer and the adapter on the V primers. TCRdb processed the reads anew with MiXCR; each CDR3 protein has one entry. Of around 76,000 distinct CDR3 sequences listed, around 30% are singletons. Time point: before trial treatment. The sequences come from PBMCs, collected before treatment. These receptors were obtained from a female donor with ovarian cancer.

The chain has TRBV4-2 and TRBJ2-7, with 7 bases fitting TRBD2. Per germline, CDR1 LGHNA and CDR2 YNFKEQ. The CDR3 has 15 residues. Trimming removed 0 bases from V and 2 bases from J; junction bases left unmatched: 4. In nucleotides, the CDR3 is TGTGCCAGCAGCCAAGATGTGCGGGAGCCCTACGAGCAGTACTTC. Residues: CASSQDVREPYEQYF.

This clonotype appeared a few times. The V gene is TRBV6-5, the J gene TRBJ2-1; 7 nucleotides match TRBD2. Trimming removed 7 bases from V and 5 bases from J; junction bases left unmatched: 8. The CDR3 spans 14 residues. Germline-derived CDR1 and CDR2 are MNHEY and SVGAGI. The CDR3 spells CASTAGPANNEQFF. Written as DNA, the CDR3 is TGTGCCAGCACAGCGGGACCCGCCAACAATGAGCAGTTCTTC.

The table lists this clonotype with a few counts. This chain joins TRBV10-3 and TRBJ1-4; D possibly corresponds to TRBD1 (6 bases). The V gene's germline CDR1 is ENHRY and CDR2 SYGVKD. There are 14 residues in the CDR3. The V and J ends lost 6 bases and 5 bases respectively, with 13 bases between them. The DNA for the CDR3 is TGTGCCATCAGCCGGGGGGACAAGAATGAAAAACTGTTTTTT. This gives the protein CAISRGDKNEKLFF.

The sample holds a few counts of this clonotype. The V gene is TRBV14, the J gene TRBJ1-1; D gene ambiguous. Trimming cost V 2 bases and J 1 base, with 11 bases left between them. This CDR3 comprises 15 residues. Germline CDR1 SGHDN, CDR2 FVKESK. The CDR3 DNA reads TGTGCCAGCAGCCAACAGCCCCTCAAGAACACTGAAGCTTTCTTT. The encoded protein is CASSQQPLKNTEAFF.

This clonotype was seen a single time. A far more abundant clone sits one base away, making this likely a read error. J is TRBJ2-7 and V is TRBV7-3; D may be TRBD1 or TRBD2 (6 bases each). The CDR3 covers 14 residues. Trimming pared 6 bases from V and 7 bases from J, leaving 19 bases between. Per the germline V gene, CDR1 is SGHTA and CDR2 is FQGTGA. Here the CDR3 DNA reads TGTGCCAGCAGTTTGTGGGGGGCCGGGAATGAGCAGTACTTC. Its protein product is CASSLWGAGNEQYF.

At least ten counts were recorded for this clonotype. The chain recombines TRBV29-1 with TRBJ1-1, with 7 bases identical to TRBD1. The CDR3 spans 15 residues. Germline V gene sequence: CDR1 SQVTM, CDR2 ANQGSEA. Trimming removed 2 bases from V and 1 base from J; junction bases left unmatched: 7. This chain's CDR3 is CSVETSRTGNTEAFF. CDR3 coding DNA: TGCAGCGTTGAAACTTCCCGGACAGGGAACACTGAAGCTTTCTTT. The variable domain in full, with the rest retrieved from reference TRBV29-1 and TRBJ1-1, is SAVISQKPSRDICQRGTSLTIQCQVDSQVTMMFWYRQQPGQSLTLIATANQGSEATYESGFVIDKFPISRPNLTFSTLTVSNMSPEDSSIYLCSVETSRTGNTEAFFGQGTRLTVV.

In regard to this clonotype: It is likely a read error: a sequence one base away is far more abundant. The chain is built from TRBV12-3 or TRBV12-4 and TRBJ2-3, with 11 bases aligning to TRBD2. This CDR3 spans 17 amino acids. With V trimmed by 5 bases and J by 2 bases, 9 bases remained unmatched. This CDR3 reads CASSDSTSGIATDTQYF. DNA of the CDR3: TGTGCCAGCAGTGATTCGACTAGCGGGATCGCCACAGATACGCAGTATTTT.

This clonotype has ten or more counts. The rearrangement links TRBV4-3 to TRBJ2-5, with 7 bases matching TRBD2. With V trimmed by 1 base and J by 3 bases, 5 bases remained unmatched. Germline V lookup: CDR1 LGHNA, CDR2 YSLEER. The CDR3 runs to 15 residues. The CDR3 reads CASSQVGAGEETQYF. In nucleotides, the CDR3 is TGCGCCAGCAGCCAAGTAGGGGCGGGAGAAGAGACCCAGTACTTC.

This clonotype has ten or more counts. The rearrangement uses TRBV12-3 or TRBV12-4 and TRBJ2-1, with D maybe TRBD1 (5 bases). Trimming cost V 6 bases and J 5 bases, with 11 bases left between them. This CDR3 is 13 amino acids long. The CDR3 DNA reads as TGTGCCAGCAGACCTGACAGCAACAATGAGCAGTTCTTC. Residues: CASRPDSNNEQFF.